This is a list of T cell receptor beta chains from one sample in a study of identical twins. Each CDR3 protein is one row after TCRdb ran MiXCR on the 5' RACE reads. The repertoire includes about 520,000 distinct CDR3 sequences, 20% to 25% of them detected once, and roughly 0.91% sits in the top ten. This same sample was also part of a study on T cells expressing NK-cell markers.

The material sequenced was CD4+ T cells sorted from blood. Receptor source: a woman in her late teens or twenties in good health. Both conserved end residues are part of each CDR3. A D gene is named only where the DNA matches it firmly. Only part of the rows carry a size: once, few, many, or a class if the clone is expanded.

V	size	J	D	DNA	CDR3
TRBV30	once	TRBJ2-6	TRBD1	TGTGCCTGGAGTACAGGGGGCGCTGGGGCCAACGTCCTGACTTTC	CAWSTGGAGANVLTF
TRBV27	NA	TRBJ2-3	TRBD1	TGTGCCAGCAGTTTAGAGACAGGGGGCACGAGAGCCCCTACGCAGTATTTT	CASSLETGGTRAPTQYF
TRBV10-3	few	TRBJ2-1	NA	TGTGCCACCGCCGGGACATCGCTCAATGAGCAGTTCTTC	CATAGTSLNEQFF
TRBV20-1	NA	TRBJ2-4	NA	TGCTGTGCTAGAGATCCCTGGTTAGCCAAAAACATTCAGTACTTC	CCARDPWLAKNIQYF
TRBV12-3/TRBV12-4	few	TRBJ2-7	TRBD2	TGTGCCAGCAGTTCAACTAGCGGGAGTCTCTACGAGCAGTACTTC	CASSSTSGSLYEQYF
TRBV20-1	medium-sized	TRBJ1-1	NA	TGCAGTGCTGGACGGTTGAACACTGAAGCTTTCTTT	CSAGRLNTEAFF
TRBV4-1	few	TRBJ1-1	NA	TGCGCCAGCAGCCAAGGGGTCGGAGGGAGGAACACTGAAGCTTTCTTT	CASSQGVGGRNTEAFF
TRBV18	NA	TRBJ2-5	NA	TGTGCCAGCTCACCACAAGGGTCAACGGGGACCCAGTACTTC	CASSPQGSTGTQYF
TRBV20-1	NA	TRBJ1-6	NA	TGCAGTGCTACCAGGCGGAATTCACCCCTCCACTTT	CSATRRNSPLHF
TRBV6-5	NA	TRBJ1-6	NA	TGTGCCAGCAGTTACTCCCCTTGGGGGCAGGGGAATTCACCCCTCCACTTT	CASSYSPWGQGNSPLHF
TRBV6-1	NA	TRBJ1-5	NA	TGTGCCAGCACCCGGGGGTGGGCCCAGCATTTT	CASTRGWAQHF
TRBV7-2	NA	TRBJ2-7	NA	TGTGCCAGCAGCCGTACCTCTTACTCCTACGAGCAGTACTTC	CASSRTSYSYEQYF
TRBV20-1	NA	TRBJ2-3	TRBD2	TGCAGTGCGTCGGGACTAGCGGGAGCGGATACGCAGTATTTT	CSASGLAGADTQYF
TRBV3-1	NA	TRBJ1-5	NA	TGTGCCAGCAGCCAAGGGACACATCAGCCCCAGCATTTT	CASSQGTHQPQHF
TRBV6-5	NA	TRBJ2-5	TRBD2	TGTGCCAGCAGTTTTTGGACTAGCGGCCAAGAGACCCAGTACTTC	CASSFWTSGQETQYF
TRBV20-1	NA	TRBJ2-7	NA	TGCAGTGCCCAGGTTAACTACGAGCAGTACTTC	CSAQVNYEQYF
TRBV29-1	few	TRBJ1-1	NA	TGCAGCGTCTCCCCGGTAGGCAGCATGAACACTGAAGCTTTCTTT	CSVSPVGSMNTEAFF
TRBV15	many	TRBJ2-1	NA	TGTGCCACCAGCAGAGGTGGGTCCTACAATGAGCAGTTCTTC	CATSRGGSYNEQFF
TRBV20-1	few	TRBJ2-5	NA	TGCAGTGCTCTCCCCCTACAGGGTCAAGAGACCCAGTACTTC	CSALPLQGQETQYF
TRBV9	many	TRBJ2-2	TRBD1	TGTGCCAGCAGCGCCCGGGACAGGGTTGCCGGGGAGCTGTTTTTT	CASSARDRVAGELFF
TRBV11-2	NA	TRBJ2-1	TRBD2	TGTGCCAGCAGCTTAGTTCTCGGAGCGGGGCTCGAGCAGTTCTTC	CASSLVLGAGLEQFF
TRBV10-3	few	TRBJ1-3	NA	TGTGCCATCAGTGTATCGGACTTCTCTGGAAACACCATATATTTT	CAISVSDFSGNTIYF
TRBV6-2/TRBV6-3	few	TRBJ2-4	NA	TGTGCCAGCAGTTACTCGGGACGGAAAAACATTCAGTACTTC	CASSYSGRKNIQYF
TRBV29-1	NA	TRBJ2-7	NA	TGCAGCGTTGTAGAGGGGTCCTACGAGCAGTACTTC	CSVVEGSYEQYF
TRBV6-6	few	TRBJ2-7	NA	TGTGCCAGCCACAGGGAGAGCTCCTACGAGCAGTACTTC	CASHRESSYEQYF
TRBV5-1	few	TRBJ1-5	NA	TGCGCCAGCAGCGGGGACGGGGCCCCTAATCAGCCCCAGCATTTT	CASSGDGAPNQPQHF
TRBV2	NA	TRBJ2-2	NA	TGTGCCAGCAGTGAAGCGCATTTAGATTACGGGGAGCTGTTTTTT	CASSEAHLDYGELFF
TRBV6-5	few	TRBJ1-1	NA	TGTGCCAGCAGTTACCGGACCGCGAACACTGAAGCTTTCTTT	CASSYRTANTEAFF
TRBV4-3	many	TRBJ1-2	NA	TGCGCCAGCAGCCAAGACTGGCGCAGGTCCTATGGCTACACCTTC	CASSQDWRRSYGYTF
TRBV6-2/TRBV6-3	NA	TRBJ2-2	NA	TGTGCCAGCAGTGGACAGCACACCGGGGAGCTGTTTTTT	CASSGQHTGELFF
TRBV7-8	NA	TRBJ1-1	NA	TGTGCCAGCAGCTTAGCACTGGGGCGCGAAGCTTTCTTT	CASSLALGREAFF
TRBV5-1	NA	TRBJ2-5	NA	TGCGCCAGCAGCTTGATGACGGGACTTCAAGAGACCCAGTACTTC	CASSLMTGLQETQYF
TRBV29-1	many	TRBJ2-3	TRBD1	TGCAGCGTGAGCCCAGGGGGCCCAGATACGCAGTATTTT	CSVSPGGPDTQYF
TRBV15	NA	TRBJ1-2	TRBD1	TGTGCCACCAGCATAAGACAGGGGGCGCGTGGCTACACCTTC	CATSIRQGARGYTF
TRBV6-1	NA	TRBJ1-2	NA	TGTGCCAGCAGACCCCAGCTGGGGGGCAACTATGGCTACACCTTC	CASRPQLGGNYGYTF
TRBV7-3	few	TRBJ2-3	TRBD2	TGTGCCAGCAGCCACGGGACTAGTCCCACAGATACGCAGTATTTT	CASSHGTSPTDTQYF
TRBV12-5	few	TRBJ1-2	NA	TGTGCTAGTGGTGAAACAGGGCAGAGATATGGCTACACCTTC	CASGETGQRYGYTF
TRBV20-1	few	TRBJ2-1	NA	TGCAGTGCTAGAGGAAGAGGGGATGAGCAGTTCTTC	CSARGRGDEQFF
TRBV5-1	NA	TRBJ2-2	NA	TGCGCCAGCAGCTCCCGGGGTCAGGGGTTGGCCGGGGAGCTGTTTTTT	CASSSRGQGLAGELFF
TRBV12-3/TRBV12-4	few	TRBJ1-5	NA	TGTGCCAGCAGTTTAGCAATCACTGATCAGCCCCAGCATTTT	CASSLAITDQPQHF
TRBV16	few	TRBJ2-7	TRBD1	TGTGCCAGCAGCAAAGGGACAGCTGCCTACGAGCAGTACTTC	CASSKGTAAYEQYF
TRBV7-6	few	TRBJ2-2	NA	TGTGCCAGCAGCTCCAGGGGGGCGGATATCGGGGAGCTGTTTTTT	CASSSRGADIGELFF
TRBV6-2/TRBV6-3	few	TRBJ2-1	NA	TGTGCCAGCAGGTCCACAGGAGCGATCTACAATGAGCAGTTCTTC	CASRSTGAIYNEQFF
TRBV7-2	many	TRBJ2-1	TRBD2	TGTGCCAGCAGCCCGGGGGGCGGGAGGGAGCTCAATGAGCAGTTCTTC	CASSPGGGRELNEQFF
TRBV10-3	NA	TRBJ1-2	NA	TGTGCCATCAGTGAGTTGGAGTATGGCTACACCTTC	CAISELEYGYTF
TRBV9	once	TRBJ1-2	TRBD1	TGTGCCAGCAGCACCGGGACAGGGATTAACTATGGCTACACCTTC	CASSTGTGINYGYTF
TRBV6-1	NA	TRBJ1-3	NA	TGTGCCAGCAGTGGAACAGGCTCTGGAAACACCATATATTTT	CASSGTGSGNTIYF
TRBV10-3	NA	TRBJ2-2	TRBD2	TGTGCCATCAGCCCAGGACTAGTTACCTTCGGCGGGGAGCTGTTTTTT	CAISPGLVTFGGELFF
TRBV4-3	many	TRBJ2-5	TRBD2	TGCGCCAGCAGCCAAGTACTAGCGGGTCGCGGACAAGAGACCCAGTACTTC	CASSQVLAGRGQETQYF
TRBV29-1	NA	TRBJ1-1	NA	TGCAGCGTGGGGGAGAGTGGACCGGACACTGAAGCTTTCTTT	CSVGESGPDTEAFF
TRBV5-6	few	TRBJ1-1	NA	TGTGCCAGCAGGGGGGACGGAATTTCCACTGAAGCTTTCTTT	CASRGDGISTEAFF
TRBV18	NA	TRBJ2-5	NA	TGTGCCAGCTCACCACCGGGGGGCCTAGAGACCCAGTACTTC	CASSPPGGLETQYF
TRBV20-1	NA	TRBJ2-1	TRBD2	TGCAGTGCTAGCGCCCGACTAGCTTCGAATGAGCAGTTCTTC	CSASARLASNEQFF
TRBV20-1	NA	TRBJ2-7	NA	TGCAGTGCTCAGTCCCCCACCTCAGGGGTACGTGAGCAGTACTTC	CSAQSPTSGVREQYF
TRBV12-3/TRBV12-4	NA	TRBJ1-1	NA	TGTGCCAGCAGCCTCAGAGGGGAGAACACTGAAGCTTTCTTT	CASSLRGENTEAFF